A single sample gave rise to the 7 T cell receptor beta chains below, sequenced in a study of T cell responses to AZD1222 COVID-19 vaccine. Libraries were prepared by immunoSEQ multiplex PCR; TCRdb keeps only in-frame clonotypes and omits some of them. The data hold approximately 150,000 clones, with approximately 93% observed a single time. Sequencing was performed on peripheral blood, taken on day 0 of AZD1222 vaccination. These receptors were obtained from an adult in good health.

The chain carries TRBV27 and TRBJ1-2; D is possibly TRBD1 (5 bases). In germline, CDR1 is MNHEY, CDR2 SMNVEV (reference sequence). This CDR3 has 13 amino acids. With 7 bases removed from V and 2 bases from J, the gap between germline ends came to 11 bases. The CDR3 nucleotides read TGTGCCAGCAAAGACAGTACGAACTATGGCTACACCTTC. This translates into CASKDSTNYGYTF.

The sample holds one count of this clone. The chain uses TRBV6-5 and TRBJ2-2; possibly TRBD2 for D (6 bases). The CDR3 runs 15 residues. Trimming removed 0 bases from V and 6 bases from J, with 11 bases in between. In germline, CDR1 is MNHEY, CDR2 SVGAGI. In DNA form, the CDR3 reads TGTGCCAGCAGTTACTCGGGGAGGCCCGCCGGGGAGCTGTTTTTT. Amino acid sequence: CASSYSGRPAGELFF.

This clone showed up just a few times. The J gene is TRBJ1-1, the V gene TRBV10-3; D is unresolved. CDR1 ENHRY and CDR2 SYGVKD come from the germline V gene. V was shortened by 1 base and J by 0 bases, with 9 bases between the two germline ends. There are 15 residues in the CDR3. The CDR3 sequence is CAISEWGFMNTEAFF. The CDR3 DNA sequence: TGTGCCATCAGTGAGTGGGGATTCATGAACACTGAAGCTTTCTTT.

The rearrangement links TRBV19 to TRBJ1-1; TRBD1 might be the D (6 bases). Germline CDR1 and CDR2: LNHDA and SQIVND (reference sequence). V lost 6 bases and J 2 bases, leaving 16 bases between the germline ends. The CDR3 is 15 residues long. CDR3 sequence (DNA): TGTGCCAGTAGACAGGGACCACTCTTCAACACTGAAGCTTTCTTT. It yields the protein CASRQGPLFNTEAFF.

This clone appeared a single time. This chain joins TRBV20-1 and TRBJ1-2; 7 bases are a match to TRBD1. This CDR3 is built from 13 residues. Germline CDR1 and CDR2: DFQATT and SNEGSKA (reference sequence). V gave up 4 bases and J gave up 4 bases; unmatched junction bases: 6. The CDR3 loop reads CSATDRASYGYTF. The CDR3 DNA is TGCAGTGCTACTGACAGGGCTTCCTATGGCTACACCTTC.

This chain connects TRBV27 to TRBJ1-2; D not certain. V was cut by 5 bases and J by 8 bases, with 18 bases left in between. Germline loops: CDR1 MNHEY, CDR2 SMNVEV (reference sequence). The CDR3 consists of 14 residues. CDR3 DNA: TGTGCCAGCAGTCTAACTGGCGTCTTATCCGGCTACACCTTC. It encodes CASSLTGVLSGYTF.

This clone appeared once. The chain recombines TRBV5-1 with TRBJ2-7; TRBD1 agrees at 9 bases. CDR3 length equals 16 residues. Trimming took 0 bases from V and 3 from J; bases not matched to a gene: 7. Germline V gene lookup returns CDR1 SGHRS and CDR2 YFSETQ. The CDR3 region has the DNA TGCGCCAGCAGCTTGGGGCTTCCGGGACAGGGCTACGAGCAGTACTTC. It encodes CASSLGLPGQGYEQYF. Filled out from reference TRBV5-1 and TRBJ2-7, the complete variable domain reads KAGVTQTPRYLIKTRGQQVTLSCSPISGHRSVSWYQQTPGQGLQFLFEYFSETQRNKGNFPGRFSGRQFSNSRSEMNVSTLELGDSALYLCASSLGLPGQGYEQYFGPGTRLTVT.